Sequencing of this TCR beta chain was carried out in a study of CD8 T cells in ankylosing spondylitis. Points from the study as a whole: Reported data indicate significant enrichment of disease-linked clones within matched ankylosing spondylitis synovial fluid.

On this clonotype: What it binds is not known.

The ends lost 6 bases at V and 4 bases at J; junction bases unmatched: 9. This CDR3 is built from 15 residues. Germline CDR1 reads MNHNS; CDR2 reads SASEGT. Quantitative molecular-barcoded 5'-RACE generated the TCR beta libraries. TCRdb recomputed calls from the 5' RACE reads with MiXCR, one row per CDR3 protein. Of 300,000 to 350,000 distinct CDR3 sequences in the sample, under 25% were seen once. This sequence was found in a female donor with ankylosing spondylitis or in good health (not recorded which). V gene TRBV6-1 combines with J gene TRBJ2-5; 9 nucleotides agree with TRBD1. Specimen: blood, either unsorted or a sorted T cell fraction (not recorded which). This CDR3 is CASREGTGSSETQYF. As DNA, the CDR3 is TGTGCCAGCAGAGAGGGGACAGGGAGTTCAGAGACCCAGTACTTC.